A single sample gave rise to the 16 T cell receptor beta chains below, sequenced in a study of blood T cell repertoires in COVID-19. TCRdb's copy holds only in-frame clones and misses some; the assay was immunoSEQ multiplex PCR. The sample has fewer than 200,000 clones, 70% to 85% seen once. What was sequenced was PBMCs or T cells enriched from blood (not recorded which). Receptor source: a woman between 70 and 85 years old in a cohort exposed to, infected with or recovered from COVID-19 (not recorded which).

J is TRBJ1-2 and V is TRBV5-4; D uncertain. Deletions cut 6 bases from V and 6 bases from J, with 21 bases between. CDR3 length: 15 residues. The germline V gene encodes CDR1 SGHNT and CDR2 YYREEE (reference sequence). The CDR3 DNA is TGTGCCAGCACCCCGGTTGGTAGAGGGCTTGATGGCTACACCTTC. It specifies CASTPVGRGLDGYTF.

This sequence joins TRBV3-1 (or the pseudogene TRBV3-2) and TRBJ1-4; 8 bases are shared with TRBD1. J was trimmed by 8 bases and V by 1 base; bases with no gene match: 6. The CDR3 covers 15 residues. The V gene's germline CDR1 is LGHDT and CDR2 YNNKEL (reference sequence). The chain's CDR3 is CASSQGTGSREKLFF. DNA for the CDR3: TGTGCCAGCAGCCAAGGGACAGGGAGTCGAGAAAAACTGTTTTTT.

The chain links TRBV29-1 to TRBJ2-7, with D tentatively TRBD1 (6 bases). The V end was cut by 5 bases, the J end by 2 bases, with 13 bases between. The CDR3 extends over 13 amino acids. Germline lookup yields CDR1 SQVTM and CDR2 ANQGSEA. CDR3 sequence: CSVKSGTTYEQYF. The DNA of the CDR3 is TGCAGCGTTAAATCCGGGACAACCTACGAGCAGTACTTC.

The J gene is TRBJ2-1, the V gene TRBV6-5; D perhaps matches TRBD2 (5 bases). Germline CDR1 reads MNHEY; CDR2 reads SVGAGI. This CDR3 has 15 residues. V gave up 6 bases and J gave up 9 bases, with 21 bases separating them. The CDR3 DNA is TGTGCCAGCAGCCAAAACTTCCATCCGGCGGGTGAGCAGTTCTTC. It translates to CASSQNFHPAGEQFF.

The chain joins TRBV6-5 to TRBJ1-3, with D unresolved. Germline-derived CDR1 and CDR2 are MNHEY and SVGAGI. CDR3 length: 16 residues. Trimming cost V 0 bases and J 0 bases, with 9 bases left between them. CDR3 nucleotides: TGTGCCAGCAGTTACTCCGATACAACCTCTGGAAACACCATATATTTT. Protein product: CASSYSDTTSGNTIYF.

CDR3 sequence: CASSLADAGPGNTIYF. CDR3 nucleotide sequence: TGTGCCAGCAGCTTAGCTGACGCGGGACCTGGAAACACCATATATTTT. This rearrangement joins TRBV7-6 to TRBJ1-3, with D perhaps matching TRBD1 (5 bases). V shed 0 bases and J shed 2 bases, with 11 bases lying between them. The CDR3 spans 16 residues. The germline CDR1 and CDR2 sequences are SGHVS and FNYEAQ.

J is TRBJ2-2 and V is TRBV18; D might be TRBD2 (6 bases). Germline V gene data show CDR1 as KGHSH and CDR2 as LQKENI. The CDR3 is 16 amino acids. The V and J ends lost 0 bases and 4 bases respectively, with 12 bases between them. DNA of the CDR3: TGTGCCAGCTCACCACCGTCGCAGGGAGGCACCGGGGAGCTGTTTTTT. It yields the protein CASSPPSQGGTGELFF.

V and J are TRBV27 and TRBJ1-1; no clear D. The CDR3 extends over 12 amino acids. The germline CDR1 and CDR2 sequences are MNHEY and SMNVEV (reference sequence). Trimming took off 7 bases at V and 4 bases at J, with 10 bases between the two ends. The CDR3 is CASTGVGTEAFF. The CDR3 region has the DNA TGTGCCAGCACCGGGGTTGGCACTGAAGCTTTCTTT.

This sequence joins TRBV12-3 or TRBV12-4 and TRBJ1-5; 7 bases match TRBD1. Losses at the gene ends were 3 bases for V and 7 bases for J; bases not matched to a gene: 3. This CDR3 spans 13 amino acids. This CDR3 is CASSFDRDQPQHF. The CDR3 DNA reads TGTGCCAGCAGTTTCGACAGGGACCAGCCCCAGCATTTT.

The gene calls are TRBV7-2 and TRBJ1-1; D remains ambiguous. Trimming removed 1 base at V and 11 bases at J, with 14 bases between. The CDR3 has 13 amino acids. The germline gives CDR1 SGHTA, CDR2 FQGNSA. CDR3 sequence: CASSLGRSRVAFF. The CDR3 DNA is TGTGCCAGCAGCTTAGGGCGTAGCCGGGTGGCTTTCTTT.

This clone was observed at least ten times. This chain links TRBV6-5 with TRBJ1-4; a possible D gene is TRBD1 (6 bases). Per the germline V gene, CDR1 is MNHEY and CDR2 is SVGAGI. This CDR3 is 14 amino acids long. The ends were cut back, 2 bases at V and 8 bases at J, with 12 bases in the middle. DNA for the CDR3: TGTGCCAGCAGTTACGAGTCAACAGGGGAAAAACTGTTTTTT. This gives the protein CASSYESTGEKLFF.

This sequence joins TRBV4-1 and TRBJ2-7, with D maybe TRBD1 (5 bases). V was shortened by 0 bases and J by 3 bases, with 6 bases between the two germline ends. This CDR3 has 13 amino acids. From germline, CDR1 is MGHRA and CDR2 YSYEKL. CDR3 coding DNA: TGCGCCAGCAGCCAAGATCAGGGCTACGAGCAGTACTTC. Translation gives CASSQDQGYEQYF.

The chain has TRBV18 and TRBJ2-1; maybe TRBD2 (5 bases). Germline assignment: CDR1 KGHSH and CDR2 LQKENI. The CDR3 totals 14 residues. V was shortened by 2 bases and J by 0 bases, with 5 bases between the two germline ends. The CDR3 is CASSPTSSYNEQFF. CDR3 nucleotides: TGTGCCAGCTCACCAACTAGCTCCTACAATGAGCAGTTCTTC.

This clone was seen at least ten times. The genes are TRBV6-5 and TRBJ2-1; D remains unclear. V was pared by 0 bases and J by 11 bases, with 11 bases between. This CDR3 has 13 residues. Per the germline V gene, CDR1 is MNHEY and CDR2 is SVGAGI. The CDR3 is CASSYSSRAKQFF. CDR3 sequence (DNA): TGTGCCAGCAGTTACTCGAGTCGCGCTAAGCAGTTCTTC.

The chain has TRBV19 and TRBJ2-5, with 8 bases fitting TRBD2. Trimming at V came to 5 bases and at J to 4 bases, leaving 9 bases not matched to a gene. From germline, CDR1 is LNHDA and CDR2 SQIVND (reference sequence). The CDR3 has 15 residues. The CDR3 DNA sequence: TGTGCCAGTAGTCCCTCGGGACTAGAACGAGAGACCCAGTACTTC. Protein product: CASSPSGLERETQYF.

The chain employs TRBV6-1 and TRBJ2-2; TRBD2 matches 11 bases. V lost 2 bases, J lost 7 bases, and 0 bases stayed unmatched. The germline V gene has CDR1 MNHNS and CDR2 SASEGT. The CDR3 runs 14 residues. The CDR3 sequence is CASSELAGGGELFF. In DNA, the CDR3 is TGTGCCAGCAGTGAACTAGCGGGAGGCGGGGAGCTGTTTTTT.